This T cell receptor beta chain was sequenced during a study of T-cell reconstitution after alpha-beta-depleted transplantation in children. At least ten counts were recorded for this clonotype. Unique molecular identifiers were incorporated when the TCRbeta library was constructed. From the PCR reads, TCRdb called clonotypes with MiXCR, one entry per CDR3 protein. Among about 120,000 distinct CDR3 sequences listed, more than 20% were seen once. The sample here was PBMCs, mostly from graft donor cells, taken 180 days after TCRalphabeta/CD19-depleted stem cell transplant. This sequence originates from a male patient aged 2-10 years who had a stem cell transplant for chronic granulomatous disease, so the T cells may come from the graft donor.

The CDR3 sequence is CASSLWASSYNEQFF. The CDR3 DNA reads TGTGCCAGCAGTTTATGGGCTAGCTCCTACAATGAGCAGTTCTTC. The V and J genes are TRBV28 and TRBJ2-1; D is ambiguous. The CDR3 is 15 residues long. Germline assignment: CDR1 MDHEN and CDR2 SYDVKM. V was cut by 0 bases and J by 0 bases, with 6 bases left in between. The whole variable domain, filled in from reference TRBV28 and TRBJ2-1, reads DVKVTQSSRYLVKRTGEKVFLECVQDMDHENMFWYRQDPGLGLRLIYFSYDVKMKEKGDIPEGYSVSREKKERFSLILESASTNQTSMYLCASSLWASSYNEQFFGPGTRLTVL.